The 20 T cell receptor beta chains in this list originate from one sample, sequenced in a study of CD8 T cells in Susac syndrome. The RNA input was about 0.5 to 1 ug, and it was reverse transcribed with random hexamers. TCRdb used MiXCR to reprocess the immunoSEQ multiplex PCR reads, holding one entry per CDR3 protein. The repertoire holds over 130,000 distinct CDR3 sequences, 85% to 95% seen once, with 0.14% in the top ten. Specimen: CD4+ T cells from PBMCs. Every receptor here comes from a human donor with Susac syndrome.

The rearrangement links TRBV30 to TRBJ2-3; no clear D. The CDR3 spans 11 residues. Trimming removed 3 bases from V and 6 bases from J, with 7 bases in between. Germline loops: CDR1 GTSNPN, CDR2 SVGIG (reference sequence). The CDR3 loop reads CAWSGGDTQYF. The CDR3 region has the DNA TGTGCCTGGAGCGGTGGGGATACGCAGTATTTT.

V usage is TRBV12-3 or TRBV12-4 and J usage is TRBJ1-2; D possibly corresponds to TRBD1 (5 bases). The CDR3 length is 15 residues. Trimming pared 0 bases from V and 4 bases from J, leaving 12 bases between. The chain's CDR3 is CASSLAAPRVYGYTF. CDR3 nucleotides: TGTGCCAGCAGTTTAGCCGCTCCCAGGGTCTATGGCTACACCTTC.

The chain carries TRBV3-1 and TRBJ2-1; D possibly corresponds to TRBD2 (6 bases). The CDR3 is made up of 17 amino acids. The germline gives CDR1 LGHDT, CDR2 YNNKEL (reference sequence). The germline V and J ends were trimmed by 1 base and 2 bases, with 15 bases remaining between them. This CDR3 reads CASSQGLIGGPYNEQFF. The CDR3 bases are TGTGCCAGCAGCCAAGGGTTGATAGGAGGGCCCTACAATGAGCAGTTCTTC.

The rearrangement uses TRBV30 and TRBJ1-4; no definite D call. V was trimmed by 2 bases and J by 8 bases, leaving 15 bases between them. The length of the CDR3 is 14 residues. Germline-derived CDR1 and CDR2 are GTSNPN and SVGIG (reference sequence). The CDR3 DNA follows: TGTGCCTGGAGTCGTTCCTTGGGTGGGGAAAAACTGTTTTTT. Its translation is CAWSRSLGGEKLFF.

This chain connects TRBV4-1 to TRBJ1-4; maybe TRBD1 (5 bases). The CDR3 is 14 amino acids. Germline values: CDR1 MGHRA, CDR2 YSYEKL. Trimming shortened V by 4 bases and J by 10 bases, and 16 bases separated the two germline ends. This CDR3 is CASSPGLREGKLFF. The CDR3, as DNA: TGCGCCAGCAGCCCGGGACTACGGGAGGGAAAACTGTTTTTT.

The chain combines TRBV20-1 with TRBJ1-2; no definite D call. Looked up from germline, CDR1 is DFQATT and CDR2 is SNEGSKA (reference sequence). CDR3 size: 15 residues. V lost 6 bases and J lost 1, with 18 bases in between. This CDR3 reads CSALSAAQHNYGYTF. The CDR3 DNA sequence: TGCAGTGCCCTGTCGGCGGCGCAACATAACTATGGCTACACCTTC.

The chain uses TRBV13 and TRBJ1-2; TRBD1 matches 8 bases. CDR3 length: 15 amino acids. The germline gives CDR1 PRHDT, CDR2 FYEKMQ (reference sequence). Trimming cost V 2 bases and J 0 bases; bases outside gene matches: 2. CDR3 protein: CASSLLQGANYGYTF. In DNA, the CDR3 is TGTGCCAGCAGCTTACTACAGGGGGCTAACTATGGCTACACCTTC. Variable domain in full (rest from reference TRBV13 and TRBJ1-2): AAGVIQSPRHLIKEKRETATLKCYPIPRHDTVYWYQQGPGQDPQFLISFYEKMQSDKGSIPDRFSAQQFSDYHSELNMSSLELGDSALYFCASSLLQGANYGYTFGSGTRLTVV.

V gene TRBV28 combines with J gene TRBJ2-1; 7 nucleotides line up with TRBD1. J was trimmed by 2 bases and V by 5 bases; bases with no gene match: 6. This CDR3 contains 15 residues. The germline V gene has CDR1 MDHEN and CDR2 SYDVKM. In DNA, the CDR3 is TGTGCCAGCAGTCCCGGGGACAGAACCTACAATGAGCAGTTCTTC. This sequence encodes CASSPGDRTYNEQFF.

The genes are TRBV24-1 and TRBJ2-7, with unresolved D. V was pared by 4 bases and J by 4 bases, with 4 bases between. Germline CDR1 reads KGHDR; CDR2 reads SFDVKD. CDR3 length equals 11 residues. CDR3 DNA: TGTGCCACCAGTGAGGGATACGAGCAGTACTTC. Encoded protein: CATSEGYEQYF.

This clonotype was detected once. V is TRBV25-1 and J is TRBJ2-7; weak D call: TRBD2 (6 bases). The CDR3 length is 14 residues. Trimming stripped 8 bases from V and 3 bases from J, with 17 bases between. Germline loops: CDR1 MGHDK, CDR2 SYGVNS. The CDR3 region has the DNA TGTGCCAGCTCCCTGGGGAGGTCTAGCTACGAGCAGTACTTC. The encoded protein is CASSLGRSSYEQYF.

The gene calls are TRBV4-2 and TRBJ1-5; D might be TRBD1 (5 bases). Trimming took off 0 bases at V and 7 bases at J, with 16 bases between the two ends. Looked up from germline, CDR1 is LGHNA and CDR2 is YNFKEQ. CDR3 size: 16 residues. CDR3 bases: TGTGCCAGCAGCCAAGAGGATGGGGCAGGACGGCAGCCCCAGCATTTT. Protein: CASSQEDGAGRQPQHF.

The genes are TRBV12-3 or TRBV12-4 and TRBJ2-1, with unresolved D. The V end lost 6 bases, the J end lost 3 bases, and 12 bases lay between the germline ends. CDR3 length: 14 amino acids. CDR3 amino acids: CASRGPGYYNEQFF. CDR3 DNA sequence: TGTGCCAGCAGGGGTCCCGGTTACTACAATGAGCAGTTCTTC.

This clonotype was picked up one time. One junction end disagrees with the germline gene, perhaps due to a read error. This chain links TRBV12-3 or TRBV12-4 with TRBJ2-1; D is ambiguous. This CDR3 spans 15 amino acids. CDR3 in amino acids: CASSPQMGSNNEQFF. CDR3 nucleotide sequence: TGTGCCAGCAGTCCCCAAATGGGCTCCAACAATGAGCAGTTCTTC.

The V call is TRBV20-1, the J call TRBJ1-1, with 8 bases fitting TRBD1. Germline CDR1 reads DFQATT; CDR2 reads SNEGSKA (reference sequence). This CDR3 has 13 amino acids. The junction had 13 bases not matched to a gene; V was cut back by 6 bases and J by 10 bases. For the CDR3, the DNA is TGCAGTGCCGCCCGGACAGGGCTTTCTACAGCTTTCTTT. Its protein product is CSAARTGLSTAFF.

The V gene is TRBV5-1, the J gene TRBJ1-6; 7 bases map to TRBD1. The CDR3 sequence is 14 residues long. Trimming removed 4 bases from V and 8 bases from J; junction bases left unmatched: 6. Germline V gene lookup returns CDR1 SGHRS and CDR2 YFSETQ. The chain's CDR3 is CASSLYRGDSPLHF. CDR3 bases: TGCGCCAGCAGCCTGTACAGGGGTGATTCACCCCTCCACTTT. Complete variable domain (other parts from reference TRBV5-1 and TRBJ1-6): KAGVTQTPRYLIKTRGQQVTLSCSPISGHRSVSWYQQTPGQGLQFLFEYFSETQRNKGNFPGRFSGRQFSNSRSEMNVSTLELGDSALYLCASSLYRGDSPLHFGNGTRLTVT.

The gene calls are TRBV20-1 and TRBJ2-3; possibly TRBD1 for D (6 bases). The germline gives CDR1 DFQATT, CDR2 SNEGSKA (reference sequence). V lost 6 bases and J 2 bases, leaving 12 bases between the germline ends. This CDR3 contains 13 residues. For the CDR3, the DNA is TGCAGTGCGGATCAGGGGACCACAGATACGCAGTATTTT. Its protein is CSADQGTTDTQYF.

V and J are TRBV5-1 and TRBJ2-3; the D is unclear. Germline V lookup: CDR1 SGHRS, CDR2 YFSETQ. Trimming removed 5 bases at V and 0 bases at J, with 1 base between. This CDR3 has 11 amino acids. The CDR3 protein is CASRSTDTQYF. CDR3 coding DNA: TGCGCCAGCAGGAGCACAGATACGCAGTATTTT.

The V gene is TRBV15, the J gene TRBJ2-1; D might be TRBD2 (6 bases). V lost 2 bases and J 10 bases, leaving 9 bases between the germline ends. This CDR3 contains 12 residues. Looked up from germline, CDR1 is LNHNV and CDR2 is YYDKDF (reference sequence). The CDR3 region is CATSRRRGEQFF. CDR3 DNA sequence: TGTGCCACCAGCAGAAGGAGGGGCGAGCAGTTCTTC.

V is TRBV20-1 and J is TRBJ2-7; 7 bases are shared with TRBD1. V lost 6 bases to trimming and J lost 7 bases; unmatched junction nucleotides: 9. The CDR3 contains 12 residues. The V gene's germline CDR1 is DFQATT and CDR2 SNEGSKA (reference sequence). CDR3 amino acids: CSARDRLGEQYF. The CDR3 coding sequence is TGCAGTGCAAGGGACAGACTTGGAGAGCAGTACTTC.

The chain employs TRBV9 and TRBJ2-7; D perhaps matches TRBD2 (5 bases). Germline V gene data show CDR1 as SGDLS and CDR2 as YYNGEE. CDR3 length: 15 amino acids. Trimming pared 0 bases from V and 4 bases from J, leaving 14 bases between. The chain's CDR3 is CASSVAGSGAYEQYF. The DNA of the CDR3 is TGTGCCAGCAGCGTAGCGGGGTCTGGCGCTTACGAGCAGTACTTC.